Below are 13 T cell receptor beta chains sequenced from a single sample in a study of Graves' ophthalmopathy and Graves' hyperthyroidism. Investigators amplified TCR beta CDR3 regions from RNA transcripts. The first round was an RT-PCR with HTBI primers, and the second round was a multiplex PCR. TCRdb itself ran the multiplex PCR reads through MiXCR, one entry per CDR3 protein. Of a few hundred thousand distinct CDR3 sequences listed, 15% to 20% are singletons. Source material: peripheral blood. These receptors originate from an adult woman with stable Graves' hyperthyroidism.

This clonotype occurred many times. The chain uses TRBV20-1 and TRBJ1-1; possible D gene TRBD1, 5 bases. Germline CDR1 DFQATT, CDR2 SNEGSKA (reference sequence). Trimming cost V 6 bases and J 0 bases, with 20 bases left between them. The length of the CDR3 is 16 residues. CDR3 sequence reads: CSATTRQTSMNTEAFF. The CDR3 DNA is TGCAGTGCCACTACACGACAGACTAGCATGAACACTGAAGCTTTCTTT.

This clonotype was found a few times. V and J are TRBV9 and TRBJ1-5; a possible D gene is TRBD1 (5 bases). CDR1 SGDLS and CDR2 YYNGEE come from the germline V gene. The CDR3 extends over 16 amino acids. The V end lost 0 bases, the J end lost 6 bases, and 16 bases lay between the germline ends. The DNA for the CDR3 is TGTGCCAGCAGCGTAGGTGGGGGAGGAGGAATTCAGCCCCAGCATTTT. Translated, it gives CASSVGGGGGIQPQHF.

This clonotype was observed a handful of times. The chain couples TRBV10-3 to TRBJ1-1; maybe TRBD1 (5 bases). The CDR3 consists of 14 residues. The V and J ends lost 11 bases and 4 bases respectively, with 20 bases between them. Germline CDR1 ENHRY, CDR2 SYGVKD. The CDR3 protein is CASRGGGVGTEAFF. DNA of the CDR3: TGTGCCTCCCGGGGGGGGGGGGTCGGCACTGAAGCTTTCTTT.

In this sample, this clonotype turned up many times. This chain joins TRBV5-5 and TRBJ2-5; no reliable D call. The germline CDR1 and CDR2 sequences are SGHKS and YYEKEE (reference sequence). V was pared by 5 bases and J by 7 bases, with 15 bases between. There are 13 residues in the CDR3. The DNA for the CDR3 is TGTGCCAGCAGGGGCACAGCCATGTGGACCCAGTACTTC. Amino acids: CASRGTAMWTQYF. The whole variable domain, remainder taken from reference TRBV5-5 and TRBJ2-5, is DAGVTQSPTHLIKTRGQQVTLRCSPISGHKSVSWYQQVLGQGPQFIFQYYEKEERGRGNFPDRFSARQFPNYSSELNVNALLLGDSALYLCASRGTAMWTQYFGPGTRLLVL.

This clonotype came up many times. This chain connects TRBV5-1 to TRBJ1-1; 7 bases are a match to TRBD1. The CDR3 contains 14 residues. Per germline, CDR1 SGHRS and CDR2 YFSETQ. J lost 4 bases, V lost 6 bases, and 9 bases had no gene match. The chain's CDR3 is CASKEGAGGTEAFF. The CDR3 nucleotides are TGCGCCAGCAAGGAGGGGGCCGGGGGCACTGAAGCTTTCTTT.

This clonotype was observed at least ten times. The chain couples TRBV19 to TRBJ2-7; D may correspond to TRBD1 or TRBD2 (5 bases each). The V gene's germline CDR1 is LNHDA and CDR2 SQIVND (reference sequence). This CDR3 spans 14 amino acids. Trimming took 3 bases from V and 3 from J, leaving 12 bases between them. As DNA, the CDR3 is TGTGCCAGTAGTATGAGGGGCATCCACTACGAGCAGTACTTC. Translated: CASSMRGIHYEQYF. Combining the CDR3 with reference TRBV19 and TRBJ2-7 gives the whole variable domain DGGITQSPKYLFRKEGQNVTLSCEQNLNHDAMYWYRQDPGQGLRLIYYSQIVNDFQKGDIAEGYSVSREKKESFPLTVTSAQKNPTAFYLCASSMRGIHYEQYFGPGTRLTVT.

This clonotype was observed at least ten times. V is TRBV7-8 and J is TRBJ2-2, with D perhaps TRBD2 (5 bases). Germline V gives CDR1 SGHVS, CDR2 FQNEAQ. Trimming cost V 6 bases and J 8 bases, with 7 bases left between them. The CDR3 is 11 amino acids. The CDR3 nucleotides read TGTGCCAGCAGTCGAGGGGGGGAGCTGTTTTTT. It codes for CASSRGGELFF.

In its sample, this clonotype was seen many times. The chain carries TRBV12-5 and TRBJ2-5; TRBD2 aligns across 9 bases. The ends lost 4 bases at V and 0 bases at J; junction bases unmatched: 6. Germline-derived CDR1 and CDR2 are LGHNT and FRNRAP. The CDR3 has 16 amino acids. CDR3 in DNA: TGTGCTAGTGGTTCGGGCGGGAGGGTGTACCAAGAGACCCAGTACTTC. Protein: CASGSGGRVYQETQYF.

This clonotype showed up just once. V is TRBV29-1 and J is TRBJ1-2; TRBD1 is a possible D gene (5 bases). Germline V lookup: CDR1 SQVTM, CDR2 ANQGSEA. With 3 bases removed from V and 4 bases from J, the gap between germline ends came to 15 bases. CDR3 size: 14 residues. The CDR3 nucleotides are TGCAGCGTTGATCTCGGGGCCCCCTTCTATGGCTACACCTTC. Encoded protein: CSVDLGAPFYGYTF. Looking up the rest from reference TRBV29-1 and TRBJ1-2 gives the full variable domain: SAVISQKPSRDICQRGTSLTIQCQVDSQVTMMFWYRQQPGQSLTLIATANQGSEATYESGFVIDKFPISRPNLTFSTLTVSNMSPEDSSIYLCSVDLGAPFYGYTFGSGTRLTVV.

This clonotype was seen many times. This chain joins TRBV20-1 and TRBJ2-7, with TRBD2 matching over 9 bases. Germline CDR1 reads DFQATT; CDR2 reads SNEGSKA (reference sequence). The CDR3 is 15 amino acids. Trimming cost V 6 bases and J 3 bases; bases outside gene matches: 12. The CDR3 reads CSASIGTSSFYEQYF. CDR3 bases: TGCAGTGCAAGCATCGGGACTAGCAGTTTCTACGAGCAGTACTTC.

This clonotype was seen at least ten times. The chain couples TRBV5-5 to TRBJ2-7; 11 positions match TRBD2. Germline CDR1 SGHKS, CDR2 YYEKEE (reference sequence). This CDR3 region has 16 residues. V shed 2 bases, J shed 4 bases, and the junction held 8 bases outside the gene matches. CDR3 protein: CASSFEVTSGGYEQYF. The CDR3 DNA follows: TGTGCCAGCAGCTTCGAGGTCACTAGCGGGGGTTACGAGCAGTACTTC.

This clonotype was seen at least ten times. The chain uses TRBV4-1 and TRBJ1-5; possibly TRBD1 for D (5 bases). The length of the CDR3 is 14 residues. Trimming shortened V by 3 bases and J by 2 bases, and 8 bases separated the two germline ends. Germline V gives CDR1 MGHRA, CDR2 YSYEKL. The chain's CDR3 is CASSHQGGNQPQHF. DNA of the CDR3: TGCGCCAGCAGCCATCAGGGCGGCAATCAGCCCCAGCATTTT.

This clonotype was seen a few times. The CDR3 nucleotides read TGTGCCAGCAGCCGAAGCCTGGGACTAGCGGACGAGCAGTACTTC. Its protein is CASSRSLGLADEQYF. The chain links TRBV7-9 to TRBJ2-7; 11 bases map to TRBD2. CDR1 and CDR2 from the germline V gene are SEHNR and FQNEAQ (reference sequence). The V gene end was trimmed by 5 bases and the J gene end by 5 bases; junction bases not matched to a gene: 8. The CDR3 consists of 15 residues.